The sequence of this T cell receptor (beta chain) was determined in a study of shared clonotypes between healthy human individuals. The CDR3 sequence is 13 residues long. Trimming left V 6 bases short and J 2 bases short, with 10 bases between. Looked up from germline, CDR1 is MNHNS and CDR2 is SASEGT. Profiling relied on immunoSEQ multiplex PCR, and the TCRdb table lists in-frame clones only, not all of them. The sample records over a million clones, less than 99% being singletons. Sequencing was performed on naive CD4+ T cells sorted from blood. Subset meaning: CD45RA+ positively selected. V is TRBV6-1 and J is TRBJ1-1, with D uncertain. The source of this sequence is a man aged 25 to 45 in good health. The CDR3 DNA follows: TGTGCCAGCAGCTCTGACCTCAACACTGAAGCTTTCTTT. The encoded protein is CASSSDLNTEAFF.